The rows below give T cell receptor beta chains drawn from one sample of a study of early T cells in non-severe SARS-CoV-2 infection. MiXCR, applied by TCRdb to the 5' RACE reads, yields one record per CDR3 protein. The sample carries some 42,000 distinct CDR3 sequences, roughly 6% recorded once. The specimen comprised whole blood, sampled at baseline. These receptor sequences come from an adult who was a healthcare worker with PCR-confirmed SARS-CoV-2 infection or an uninfected control (not recorded which). CDR3s include the opening cysteine and the closing phenylalanine or tryptophan. The order of the fields is clone size, V gene, J gene, D gene, CDR3 protein, CDR3 DNA. D genes are given only for firm matches. Size is stated for part of the rows, as once, few or many counts, or as a class when the clone is expanded.

-,TRBV18,TRBJ1-2,-,CASSPRGVSGYTF,TGTGCCAGCTCACCAAGAGGGGTTTCCGGCTACACCTTC
many,TRBV2,TRBJ1-1,TRBD1,CASTGTGKAFF,TGTGCCAGCACCGGGACAGGGAAAGCTTTCTTT
-,TRBV6-2/TRBV6-3,TRBJ2-7,-,CASTHGAFYEQYF,TGTGCCAGCACCCATGGGGCCTTCTACGAGCAGTACTTC
-,TRBV6-5,TRBJ1-3,-,CASSLRSSGNTIYF,TGTGCCAGCAGTTTACGGAGCTCTGGAAACACCATATATTTT
many,TRBV5-1,TRBJ1-1,TRBD1,CASSSRTGVGTEAFF,TGCGCCAGCAGCTCAAGGACAGGGGTAGGCACTGAAGCTTTCTTT
-,TRBV6-6,TRBJ2-1,TRBD2,CASSYSAGVYNEQFF,TGTGCCAGCAGTTACTCCGCGGGGGTGTACAATGAGCAGTTCTTC
many,TRBV28,TRBJ1-5,-,CASSLEFQRQPQHF,TGTGCCAGCAGTTTAGAGTTCCAGCGTCAGCCCCAGCATTTT
few,TRBV6-1,TRBJ2-2,-,CASSKNTGELFF,TGTGCCAGCAGTAAGAACACCGGGGAGCTGTTTTTT
many,TRBV20-1,TRBJ2-1,TRBD2,CSGLAGVYNEQFF,TGCAGTGGACTAGCGGGGGTCTACAATGAGCAGTTCTTC
many,TRBV20-1,TRBJ1-4,-,CSASATTNEKLFF,TGCAGTGCTAGCGCAACAACTAATGAAAAACTGTTTTTT
many,TRBV12-3/TRBV12-4,TRBJ2-1,-,CASSLVPGDYNEQFF,TGTGCCAGCAGTTTAGTTCCGGGGGACTACAATGAGCAGTTCTTC
-,TRBV20-1,TRBJ2-2,-,CSARDIPREDGELFF,TGCAGTGCTAGAGATATCCCCAGGGAGGACGGGGAGCTGTTTTTT
many,TRBV25-1,TRBJ1-4,TRBD1,CASSEWTGNEKLFF,TGTGCCAGCAGTGAATGGACAGGGAATGAAAAACTGTTTTTT
few,TRBV29-1,TRBJ2-2,-,CSVGNRLETAGELFF,TGCAGCGTTGGAAACCGCTTGGAGACAGCCGGGGAGCTGTTTTTT
-,TRBV20-1,TRBJ2-7,TRBD2,CSARDLGGSYEQYF,TGCAGTGCTAGAGATCTCGGGGGGAGCTACGAGCAGTACTTC
few,TRBV6-1,TRBJ2-3,TRBD2,CASILLGGRNTDTQYF,TGTGCCAGCATTCTCCTGGGGGGGAGAAACACAGATACGCAGTATTTT
many,TRBV12-3/TRBV12-4,TRBJ1-3,-,CASSLDRGNTIYF,TGTGCCAGCAGTTTAGACAGGGGAAACACCATATATTTT
few,TRBV10-2,TRBJ2-7,-,CASTALGEQYF,TGCGCCAGCACCGCACTAGGCGAGCAGTACTTC
-,TRBV12-3/TRBV12-4,TRBJ2-3,TRBD1,CASSSTGAGADTQYF,TGTGCCAGCAGTTCGACAGGGGCCGGCGCAGATACGCAGTATTTT